The clone carrying this T cell receptor beta chain was counted ten times or more. These data come from a study of T cells after yellow fever vaccination. Study-wide findings and caveats: CD4 and CD8 compartments shared a small share of clonotypes, likely from convergent recombination.

MiXCR, applied by TCRdb to the 5' RACE reads, yields one record per CDR3 protein. This sample has around 46,000 distinct CDR3 sequences, with about 6.8% found just once. CDR1 and CDR2 (germline): SEHNR, FQNEAQ (reference sequence). Losses at the gene ends were 6 bases for V and 3 bases for J; bases not matched to a gene: 13. The CDR3 sequence is 17 residues long. The genes are TRBV7-9 and TRBJ2-1; 8 nucleotides line up with TRBD2. This material consisted of CD8+ T cells not binding an NS4B(214-222) dextramer, sorted from PBMCs, taken 45 days after the yellow fever booster vaccination. The clonotype originates from a man in his thirties or forties who received the YFV17D yellow fever vaccine. Here the CDR3 DNA reads TGTGCCAGCAGGGGCTTGGGACTAGGGTCAGTCTACAATGAGCAGTTCTTC. Its protein product is CASRGLGLGSVYNEQFF.